This record looks at one TCR beta chain sequence and its context. Its antigen is not known. The data were taken from a study of Graves' ophthalmopathy and Graves' hyperthyroidism. The study, taken as a whole, reports: Ophthalmopathy progression was predicted by the model at approximately 71% sensitivity and approximately 72% specificity. Most thyroid clonotypes expanded beyond 0.001 frequency were also found in blood. In separating ophthalmopathy from stable hyperthyroidism, a 13-signature model achieved about 90% sensitivity and around 80% specificity.

With 7 bases clipped from V and 3 bases from J, the junction kept 7 bases outside the gene matches. CDR3 length: 13 residues. Germline CDR1 reads SGHRS; CDR2 reads YFSETQ. TCR beta CDR3 regions were amplified from RNA transcripts. Investigators did first-round RT-PCR with HTBI primers, then second-round multiplex PCR. A single record per CDR3 protein comes from TCRdb applying MiXCR to the multiplex PCR reads. Of roughly 600,000 distinct CDR3 sequences in the sample, about 40% were seen once. V usage is TRBV5-1 and J usage is TRBJ2-7; 7 bases agree with TRBD1. The sequencing input was peripheral blood or thyroid tissue (not recorded which). The TCR originated in an adult man with Graves' hyperthyroidism. CDR3 coding DNA: TGCGCCAGCGGCCGAAGGGACAGCTACGAGCAGTACTTC. It specifies CASGRRDSYEQYF.